This paragraph covers one TCR beta chain sequence. The data derive from a study of cytomegalovirus exposure and HLA in healthy donors. The germline V gene has CDR1 SGHNT and CDR2 YYREEE (reference sequence). This CDR3 contains 16 residues. V lost 3 bases, J lost 1 base, and 16 bases lay in between. Amplification used 60 Vbeta primers and 13 Jbeta primers. Some clones are missing from TCRdb's copy, which holds only in-frame ones; the method was immunoSEQ multiplex PCR. The repertoire has 90,000 to 150,000 clones, over 8.5% of them found once; the top ten carry around 6.1%. The rearrangement uses TRBV5-4 and TRBJ1-1, with D hard to call. The sequence came from a woman aged 40 to 50 in good health and CMV-seropositive. Material: PBMCs. The CDR3 sequence is CASSSGIELKNTEAFF. As DNA, the CDR3 is TGTGCCAGCAGCTCGGGGATAGAGCTCAAGAACACTGAAGCTTTCTTT.